The 8 T cell receptor beta chains below come from one sample, sequenced in a study of CXCR3-negative and CXCR3-positive naive CD8 T cells. Study-level findings and limits: Against CXCR3-negative naive cells, CXCR3-positive naive cells showed more hydrophobic TRB CDR3s.

TRB cDNA was prepared as libraries by UMI-labeled 5' RACE. Reanalyzing the 5' RACE reads, TCRdb keeps one entry per CDR3 protein, without DNA. The sample table sets out about 89,000 distinct CDR3 sequences. No antigen has been identified for these receptors. Material: naive CXCR3+ CD8+ T cells from blood. Specified subset: CD45RO-CCR7+CD27+CD95- naive CD8+ T cells expressing CXCR3 (TNR3+). These receptors came from a human donor in good health. Some clones in this sample may be carry-over from other donors' samples.

The chain carries TRBV27 and TRBJ1-5. This CDR3 spans 15 amino acids. Germline V CDR1 and CDR2: MNHEY, SMNVEV (reference sequence). This CDR3 is CASSLSFSSNQPQHF.

The genes are TRBV4-1 and TRBJ1-6. CDR3 length: 14 residues. CDR1 is MGHRA, CDR2 YSYEKL, per germline. The CDR3 reads CASSQGSYNSPLHF.

The V call is TRBV28, the J call TRBJ1-1. The CDR3 contains 18 residues. Germline V CDR1 and CDR2: MDHEN, SYDVKM. The CDR3 sequence: CASSFTPDLVGLGTEAFF.

V is TRBV5-1 and J is TRBJ2-1. The CDR3 is made up of 17 amino acids. The germline gives CDR1 SGHRS, CDR2 YFSETQ. The CDR3 is CASRDGWQTNHNNEQFF.

This chain links TRBV29-1 with TRBJ2-1; lacking DNA, the TRBD1 call made by TCRdb goes unchecked. The CDR3 runs 16 residues. Germline V lookup: CDR1 SQVTM, CDR2 ANQGSEA. The CDR3 sequence is CSVENAGQGYNNEQFF.

The rearrangement uses TRBV10-3 and TRBJ2-1; without DNA, the TCRdb call of TRBD1 cannot be checked. The germline V gene has CDR1 ENHRY and CDR2 SYGVKD. This CDR3 spans 13 amino acids. The CDR3 is CAISRREYNEQFF.

The V call is TRBV29-1, the J call TRBJ2-2; TCRdb names TRBD2, which stays unverified in the absence of DNA. CDR3 size: 15 residues. Germline CDR1 reads SQVTM; CDR2 reads ANQGSEA. CDR3 residues: CSVDLTSAGPGELFF.

This chain links TRBV6-5 with TRBJ2-7; the D call from TCRdb, TRBD1, cannot be confirmed without DNA. This CDR3 is 13 amino acids long. The germline gives CDR1 MNHEY, CDR2 SVGAGI. This chain's CDR3 is CASSYKDSYEQYF.